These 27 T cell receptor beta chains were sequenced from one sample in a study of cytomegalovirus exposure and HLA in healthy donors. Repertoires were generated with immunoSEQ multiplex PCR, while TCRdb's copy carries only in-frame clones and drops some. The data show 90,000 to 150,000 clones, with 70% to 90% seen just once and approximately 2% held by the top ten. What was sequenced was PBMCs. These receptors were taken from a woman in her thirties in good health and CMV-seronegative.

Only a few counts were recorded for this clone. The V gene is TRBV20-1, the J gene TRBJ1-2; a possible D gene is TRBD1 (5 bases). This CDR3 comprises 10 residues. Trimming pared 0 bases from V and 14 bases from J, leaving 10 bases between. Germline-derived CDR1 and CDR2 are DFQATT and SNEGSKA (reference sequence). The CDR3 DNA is TGCAGTGCTAGAGAAGGGGTGGGTACCTTC. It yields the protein CSAREGVGTF.

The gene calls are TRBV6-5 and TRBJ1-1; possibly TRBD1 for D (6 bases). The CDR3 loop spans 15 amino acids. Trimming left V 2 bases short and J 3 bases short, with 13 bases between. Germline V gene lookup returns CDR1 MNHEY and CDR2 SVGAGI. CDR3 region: CASSYAGGPDTEAFF. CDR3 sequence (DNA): TGTGCCAGCAGTTACGCGGGGGGGCCCGACACTGAAGCTTTCTTT.

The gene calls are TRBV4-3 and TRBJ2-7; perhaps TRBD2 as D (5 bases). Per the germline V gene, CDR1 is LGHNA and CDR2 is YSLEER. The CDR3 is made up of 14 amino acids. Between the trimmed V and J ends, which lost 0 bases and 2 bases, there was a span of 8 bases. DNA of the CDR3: TGCGCCAGCAGCCAAGATCCGGGAACCTACGAGCAGTACTTC. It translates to CASSQDPGTYEQYF.

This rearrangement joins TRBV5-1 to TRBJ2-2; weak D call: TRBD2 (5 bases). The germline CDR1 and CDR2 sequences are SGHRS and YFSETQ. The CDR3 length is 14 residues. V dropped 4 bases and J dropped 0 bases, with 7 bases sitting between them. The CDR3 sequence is CASSPDSNTGELFF. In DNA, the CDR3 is TGCGCCAGCAGCCCGGACTCGAACACCGGGGAGCTGTTTTTT.

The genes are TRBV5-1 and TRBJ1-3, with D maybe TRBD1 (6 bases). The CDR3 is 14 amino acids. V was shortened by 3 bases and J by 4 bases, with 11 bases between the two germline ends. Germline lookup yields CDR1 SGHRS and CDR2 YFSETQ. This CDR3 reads CASSSRDRGNTIYF. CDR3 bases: TGCGCCAGCAGCTCTCGTGACAGGGGAAACACCATATATTTT.

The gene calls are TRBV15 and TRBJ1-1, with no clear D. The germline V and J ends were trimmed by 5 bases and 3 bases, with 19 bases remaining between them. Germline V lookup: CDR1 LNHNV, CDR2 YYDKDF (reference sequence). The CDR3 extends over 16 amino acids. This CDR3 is CATSDLLDGVDTEAFF. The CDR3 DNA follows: TGTGCCACCAGCGACCTTCTCGACGGAGTTGACACTGAAGCTTTCTTT.

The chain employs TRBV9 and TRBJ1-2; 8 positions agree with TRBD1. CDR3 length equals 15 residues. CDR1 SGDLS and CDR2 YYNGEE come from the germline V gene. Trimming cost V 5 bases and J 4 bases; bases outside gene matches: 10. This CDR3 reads CASRPSLTGGYGYTF. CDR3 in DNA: TGTGCCAGCAGGCCCAGTCTTACAGGGGGCTATGGCTACACCTTC.

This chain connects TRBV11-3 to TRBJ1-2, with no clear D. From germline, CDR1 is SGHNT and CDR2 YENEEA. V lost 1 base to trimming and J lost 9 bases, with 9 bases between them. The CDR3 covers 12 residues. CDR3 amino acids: CASSLATGSYTF. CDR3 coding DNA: TGTGCCAGCAGCTTAGCGACGGGGAGCTACACCTTC.

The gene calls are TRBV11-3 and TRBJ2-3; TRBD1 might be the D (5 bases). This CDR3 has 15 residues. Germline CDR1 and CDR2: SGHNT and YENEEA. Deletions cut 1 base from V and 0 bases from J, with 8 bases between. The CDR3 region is CASSLGDSSTDTQYF. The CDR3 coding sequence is TGTGCCAGCAGCTTAGGAGACAGCAGCACAGATACGCAGTATTTT.

As DNA, the CDR3 is TGCGCCAGCAGCCAAGAAGTTAGCGGATTGAACACCGGGGAGCTGTTTTTT. Protein product: CASSQEVSGLNTGELFF. V is TRBV4-3 and J is TRBJ2-2; maybe TRBD2 (6 bases). This CDR3 has 17 residues. V lost 0 bases and J 1 base, leaving 12 bases between the germline ends. Germline values: CDR1 LGHNA, CDR2 YSLEER.

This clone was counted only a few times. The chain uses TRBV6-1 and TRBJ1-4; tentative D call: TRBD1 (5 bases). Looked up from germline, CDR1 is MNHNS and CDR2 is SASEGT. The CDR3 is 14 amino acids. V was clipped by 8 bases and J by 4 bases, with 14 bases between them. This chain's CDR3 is CASGEGTGNEKLFF. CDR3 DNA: TGTGCCAGCGGGGAGGGGACGGGTAATGAAAAACTGTTTTTT.

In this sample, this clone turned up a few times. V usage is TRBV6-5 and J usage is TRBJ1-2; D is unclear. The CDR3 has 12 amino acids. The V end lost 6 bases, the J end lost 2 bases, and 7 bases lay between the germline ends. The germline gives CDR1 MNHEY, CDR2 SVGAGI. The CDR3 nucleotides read TGTGCCAGCAGGGCACACAACTATGGCTACACCTTC. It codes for CASRAHNYGYTF.

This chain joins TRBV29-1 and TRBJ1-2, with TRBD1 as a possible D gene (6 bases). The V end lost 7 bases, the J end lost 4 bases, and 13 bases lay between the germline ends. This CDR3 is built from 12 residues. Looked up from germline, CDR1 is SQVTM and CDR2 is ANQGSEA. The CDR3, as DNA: TGCAGCGCCCAGGGCAGGGGCTATGGCTACACCTTC. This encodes CSAQGRGYGYTF.

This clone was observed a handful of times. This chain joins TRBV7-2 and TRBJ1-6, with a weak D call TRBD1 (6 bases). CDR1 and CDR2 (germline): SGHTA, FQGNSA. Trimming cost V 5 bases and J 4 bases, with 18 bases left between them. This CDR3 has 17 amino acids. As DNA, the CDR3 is TGTGCCAGCAGCACCCAGGGGACACCCAATTATAATTCACCCCTCCACTTT. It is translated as CASSTQGTPNYNSPLHF. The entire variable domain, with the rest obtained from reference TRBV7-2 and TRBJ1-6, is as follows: GAGVSQSPSNKVTEKGKDVELRCDPISGHTALYWYRQSLGQGLEFLIYFQGNSAPDKSGLPSDRFSAERTGGSVSTLTIQRTQQEDSAVYLCASSTQGTPNYNSPLHFGNGTRLTVT.

The CDR3 nucleotides are TGTGCCAGCAGTCGGGGCTACAATGAGCAGTTCTTC. Amino acids: CASSRGYNEQFF. The chain is built from TRBV11-3 and TRBJ2-1; D may be TRBD2 (5 bases). CDR3 length: 12 residues. From germline, CDR1 is SGHNT and CDR2 YENEEA. Deletions cut 6 bases from V and 3 bases from J, with 6 bases between.

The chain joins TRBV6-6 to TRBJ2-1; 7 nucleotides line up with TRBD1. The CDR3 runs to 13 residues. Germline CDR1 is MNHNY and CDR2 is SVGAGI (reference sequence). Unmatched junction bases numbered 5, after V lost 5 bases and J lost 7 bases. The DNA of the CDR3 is TGTGCCAGCAGTAGGGGGCAGGGGAATGAGCAGTTCTTC. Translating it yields CASSRGQGNEQFF.

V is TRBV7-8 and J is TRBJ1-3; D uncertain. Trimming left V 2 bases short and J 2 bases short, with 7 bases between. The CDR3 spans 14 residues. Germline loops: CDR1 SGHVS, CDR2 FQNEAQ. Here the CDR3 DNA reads TGTGCCAGCAGCTTACTCGGGACTGGAAACACCATATATTTT. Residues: CASSLLGTGNTIYF.

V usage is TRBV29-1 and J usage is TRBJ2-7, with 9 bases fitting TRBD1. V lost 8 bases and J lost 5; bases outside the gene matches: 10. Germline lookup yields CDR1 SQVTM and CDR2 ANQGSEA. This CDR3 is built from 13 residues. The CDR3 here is CSSGGGQGDEQYF. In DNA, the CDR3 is TGCAGCTCTGGGGGGGGACAGGGCGACGAGCAGTACTTC.

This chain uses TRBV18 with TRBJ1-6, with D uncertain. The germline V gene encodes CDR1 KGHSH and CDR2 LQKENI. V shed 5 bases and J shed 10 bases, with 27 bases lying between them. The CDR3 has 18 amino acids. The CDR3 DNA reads TGTGCCAGCTCAGGACTTGCCCTTACGGGCGGTGTTGACTCACCCCTCCACTTT. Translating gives CASSGLALTGGVDSPLHF.

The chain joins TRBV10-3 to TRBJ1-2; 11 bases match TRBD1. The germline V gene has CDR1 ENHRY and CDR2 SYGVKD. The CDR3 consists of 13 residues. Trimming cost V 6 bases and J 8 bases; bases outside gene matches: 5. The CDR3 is CAISPGQGGGYTF. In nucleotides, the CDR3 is TGTGCCATCAGCCCGGGACAGGGGGGAGGCTACACCTTC.

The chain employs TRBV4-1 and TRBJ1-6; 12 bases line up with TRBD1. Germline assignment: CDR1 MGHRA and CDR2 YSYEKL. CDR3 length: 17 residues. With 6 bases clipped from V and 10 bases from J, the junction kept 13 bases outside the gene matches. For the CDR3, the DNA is TGCGCCAGCAGAGACGCCGGGACAGGGGGCGCGGACTCACCCCTCCACTTT. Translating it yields CASRDAGTGGADSPLHF.

This CDR3 reads CASRGLAGDTQYF. DNA of the CDR3: TGTGCCAGTCGGGGACTAGCGGGGGACACGCAGTATTTT. The V and J genes are TRBV19 and TRBJ2-3; TRBD2 agrees at 14 bases. The CDR3 is 13 amino acids. Germline CDR1 is LNHDA and CDR2 is SQIVND (reference sequence). J was trimmed by 9 bases and V by 8 bases; bases with no gene match: 4. Filled out from reference TRBV19 and TRBJ2-3, the complete variable domain reads DGGITQSPKYLFRKEGQNVTLSCEQNLNHDAMYWYRQDPGQGLRLIYYSQIVNDFQKGDIAEGYSVSREKKESFPLTVTSAQKNPTAFYLCASRGLAGDTQYFGPGTRLTVL.

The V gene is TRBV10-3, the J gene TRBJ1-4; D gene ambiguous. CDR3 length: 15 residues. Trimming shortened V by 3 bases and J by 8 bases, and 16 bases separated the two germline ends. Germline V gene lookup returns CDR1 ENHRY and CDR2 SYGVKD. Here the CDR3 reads CAISDGGLPIEKLFF. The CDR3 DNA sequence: TGTGCCATCAGTGACGGAGGGCTCCCGATCGAAAAACTGTTTTTT.

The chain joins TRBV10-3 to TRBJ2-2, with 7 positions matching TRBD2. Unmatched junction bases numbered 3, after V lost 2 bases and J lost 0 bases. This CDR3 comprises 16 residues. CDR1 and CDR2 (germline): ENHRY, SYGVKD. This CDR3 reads CAISEASGSNTGELFF. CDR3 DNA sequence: TGTGCCATCAGTGAGGCTAGCGGATCGAACACCGGGGAGCTGTTTTTT.

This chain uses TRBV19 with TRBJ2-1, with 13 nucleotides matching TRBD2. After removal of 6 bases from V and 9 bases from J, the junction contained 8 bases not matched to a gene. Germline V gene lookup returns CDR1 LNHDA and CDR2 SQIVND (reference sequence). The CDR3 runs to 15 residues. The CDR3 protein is CASSRGLAGSSEQFF. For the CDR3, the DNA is TGTGCCAGTAGCAGGGGACTAGCGGGGTCGAGTGAGCAGTTCTTC.

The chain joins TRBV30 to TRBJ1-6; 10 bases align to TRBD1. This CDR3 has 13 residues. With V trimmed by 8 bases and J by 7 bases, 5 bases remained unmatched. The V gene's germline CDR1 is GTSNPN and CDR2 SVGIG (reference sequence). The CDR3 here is CAARDRGNSPLHF. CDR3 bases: TGTGCCGCCCGGGACAGGGGCAATTCACCCCTCCACTTT.

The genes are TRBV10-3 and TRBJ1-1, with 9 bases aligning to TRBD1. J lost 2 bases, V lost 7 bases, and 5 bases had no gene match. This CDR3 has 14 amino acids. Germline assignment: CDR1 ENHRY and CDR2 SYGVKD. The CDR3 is CAINPGQGNTEAFF. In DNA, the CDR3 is TGTGCCATCAACCCGGGACAGGGCAACACTGAAGCTTTCTTT.